Listed below are T cell receptor beta chains from one sample, sequenced in a study of cytomegalovirus exposure and HLA in healthy donors. Sequencing used immunoSEQ multiplex PCR; TCRdb keeps in-frame clones, though not all of them. The table records 180,000 or so clones, around 75% of them present only once. The sequenced sample was PBMCs. Every receptor here comes from a female donor in good health and CMV-seronegative. The CDR3 runs from the conserved cysteine through the conserved F or W.

J gene: TRBJ2-7
V gene: TRBV27
CDR3 protein: CASSLSLLGGSYEQYF

J gene: TRBJ2-1
V gene: TRBV29-1
CDR3 protein: CSVRRQGFYNEQFF

J gene: TRBJ1-1
V gene: TRBV11-2
CDR3 protein: CASSLGYRGNTEAFF

J gene: TRBJ2-7
V gene: TRBV4-2
CDR3 protein: CASSHTSGKTYEQYF

J gene: TRBJ2-3
V gene: TRBV6-4
CDR3 protein: CASSEDSAFGTDTQYF

J gene: TRBJ2-2
V gene: TRBV10-3
CDR3 protein: CAIRQITGPGELFF

J gene: TRBJ1-2
V gene: TRBV5-4
CDR3 protein: CASSRDWGQYGYTF

J gene: TRBJ1-6
V gene: TRBV13
CDR3 protein: CASSSRGGNYSPLHF

J gene: TRBJ2-2
V gene: TRBV9
CDR3 protein: CASSEQGLNTGELFF

J gene: TRBJ1-4
V gene: TRBV30
CDR3 protein: CAWRPGQATNEKLFF

J gene: TRBJ2-1
V gene: TRBV28
CDR3 protein: CASSSPPPLTSGDEQFF

J gene: TRBJ2-7
V gene: TRBV2
CDR3 protein: CASSEAGQGLGEQYF

J gene: TRBJ2-7
V gene: TRBV9
CDR3 protein: CASSVEIESSEQYF

J gene: TRBJ1-2
V gene: TRBV7-9
CDR3 protein: CASRSTGSTYGYTF

J gene: TRBJ2-3
V gene: TRBV9
CDR3 protein: CASSVNPLARADTQYF

J gene: TRBJ2-2
V gene: TRBV16
CDR3 protein: CASSGDRAWAGELFF

J gene: TRBJ1-1
V gene: TRBV30
CDR3 protein: CAWSGHPPRSAFF

J gene: TRBJ2-7
V gene: TRBV2
CDR3 protein: CASSQGQGATYEQYF

J gene: TRBJ2-1
V gene: TRBV28
CDR3 protein: CASRRTGDNEQFF

J gene: TRBJ1-2
V gene: TRBV19
CDR3 protein: CASLPRGGRPSYGYTF

J gene: TRBJ1-2
V gene: TRBV29-1
CDR3 protein: CSVPVGGNYGYTF

J gene: NA
V gene: TRBV7-6
CDR3 protein: CASSLGSGQSYEQYF

J gene: TRBJ1-1
V gene: TRBV5-1
CDR3 protein: CASSLQDMNTEAFF

J gene: TRBJ1-2
V gene: TRBV6-5
CDR3 protein: CASTLAGVGYAF

J gene: TRBJ2-5
V gene: TRBV5-4
CDR3 protein: CASNLAGTGSPRGQETQYF

J gene: TRBJ2-6
V gene: TRBV6-1
CDR3 protein: CASSEYSGTTSGANVLTF

J gene: TRBJ2-1
V gene: TRBV28
CDR3 protein: CASSLQDRGSHEQFF

J gene: TRBJ2-5
V gene: TRBV14
CDR3 protein: CASSLGLRPVGETQYF

J gene: TRBJ2-1
V gene: TRBV4-3
CDR3 protein: CASSQDGQGEDNEQFF

J gene: TRBJ2-5
V gene: TRBV30
CDR3 protein: CASTGMRETQYF

J gene: TRBJ2-1
V gene: TRBV15
CDR3 protein: CATSGRLGENEQFF

J gene: TRBJ1-2
V gene: TRBV6-1
CDR3 protein: CASTWEGANYGYTF

J gene: TRBJ2-3
V gene: TRBV27
CDR3 protein: CASGTSGQWGDTQYF

J gene: TRBJ2-7
V gene: TRBV27
CDR3 protein: CASSPRQGAVYEQYF

J gene: TRBJ1-5
V gene: TRBV6-1
CDR3 protein: CASSENEDQPQHF

J gene: TRBJ2-7
V gene: TRBV2
CDR3 protein: CASSQIYEQYF

J gene: TRBJ1-1
V gene: TRBV2
CDR3 protein: CASNGQGDTEAFF

J gene: TRBJ1-1
V gene: TRBV7-9
CDR3 protein: CASRSDRGVAFF

J gene: TRBJ1-1
V gene: TRBV28
CDR3 protein: CASSPIQGLNTEAFF

J gene: TRBJ1-6
V gene: TRBV11-3
CDR3 protein: CASSLDQSGPFHF

J gene: TRBJ1-2
V gene: TRBV5-1
CDR3 protein: CASSLGTGASFNHGYTF

J gene: TRBJ2-7
V gene: TRBV21-1
CDR3 protein: CASSKYLYREKGHEQYF

J gene: TRBJ1-1
V gene: TRBV5-1
CDR3 protein: CASSWEQGAWTEAFF

J gene: TRBJ2-7
V gene: TRBV28
CDR3 protein: CATSEGGGEYEQYF

J gene: TRBJ2-3
V gene: TRBV6-5
CDR3 protein: CASSLPDTDTQYF

J gene: TRBJ2-3
V gene: TRBV4-2
CDR3 protein: CASSNREYTDTQYF

J gene: TRBJ2-3
V gene: TRBV2
CDR3 protein: CASSGLEDTQYF

J gene: TRBJ2-3
V gene: TRBV4-2
CDR3 protein: CASSQDSLASTDTQYF

J gene: TRBJ2-7
V gene: TRBV27
CDR3 protein: CASSPDRRGRQYF

J gene: TRBJ2-2
V gene: TRBV5-4
CDR3 protein: CASSFGGQGAAGELFF

J gene: TRBJ2-3
V gene: TRBV19
CDR3 protein: CASSRQESSDTQYF